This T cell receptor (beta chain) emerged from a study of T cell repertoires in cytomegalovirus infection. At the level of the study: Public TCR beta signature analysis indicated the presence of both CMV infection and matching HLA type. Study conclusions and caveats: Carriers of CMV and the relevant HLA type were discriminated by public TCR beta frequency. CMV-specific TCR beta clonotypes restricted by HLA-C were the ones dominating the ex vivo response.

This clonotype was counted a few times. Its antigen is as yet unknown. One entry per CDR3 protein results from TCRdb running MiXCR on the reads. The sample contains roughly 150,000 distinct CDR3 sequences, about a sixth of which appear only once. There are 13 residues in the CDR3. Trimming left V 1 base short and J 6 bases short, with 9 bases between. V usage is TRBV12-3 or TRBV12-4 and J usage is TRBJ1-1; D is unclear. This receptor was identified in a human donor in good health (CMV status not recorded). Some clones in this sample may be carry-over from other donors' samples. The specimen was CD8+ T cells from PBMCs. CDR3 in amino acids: CASSLVGFPEAFF. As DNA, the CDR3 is TGTGCCAGCAGTTTAGTAGGGTTTCCTGAAGCTTTCTTT.